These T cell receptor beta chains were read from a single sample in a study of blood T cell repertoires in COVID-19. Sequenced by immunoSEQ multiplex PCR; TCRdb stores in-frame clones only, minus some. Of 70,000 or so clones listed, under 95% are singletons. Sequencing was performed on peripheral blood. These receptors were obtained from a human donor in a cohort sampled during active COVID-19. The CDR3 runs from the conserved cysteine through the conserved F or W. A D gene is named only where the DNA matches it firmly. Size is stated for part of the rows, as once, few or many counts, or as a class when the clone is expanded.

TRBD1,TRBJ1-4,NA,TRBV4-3,CASSQDRRNEKLFF,TGCGCCAGCAGCCAGGACAGGAGGAATGAAAAACTGTTTTTT
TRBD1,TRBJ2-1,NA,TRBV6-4,CASSDPGQGNNEQFF,TGTGCCAGCAGTGACCCGGGACAGGGGAACAATGAGCAGTTCTTC
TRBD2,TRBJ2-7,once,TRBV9,CASSGGLAGGAYEQYF,TGTGCCAGCAGCGGGGGACTAGCGGGAGGGGCCTACGAGCAGTACTTC
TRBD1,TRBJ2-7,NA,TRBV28,CASSLFLGQSVEQYF,TGTGCCAGCAGCCTATTCCTGGGACAGTCCGTCGAGCAGTACTTC
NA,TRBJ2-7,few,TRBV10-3,CAITDGGSYEQYF,TGTGCCATCACAGACGGGGGCTCCTACGAGCAGTACTTC
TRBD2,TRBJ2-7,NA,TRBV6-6,CASSLDSGTSGRLPQYF,TGTGCCAGCAGTCTAGACAGCGGGACTAGCGGGAGGTTGCCGCAGTACTTC
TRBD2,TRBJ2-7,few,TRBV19,CATGLAGNSYEQYF,TGTGCCACCGGACTAGCGGGTAACTCCTACGAGCAGTACTTC
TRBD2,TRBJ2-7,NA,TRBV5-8,CASRPRGGTGEYEQYF,TGTGCCAGCAGGCCGCGGGGGGGGACGGGCGAGTACGAGCAGTACTTC
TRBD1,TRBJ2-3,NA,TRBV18,CASSPGTGSTDTQYF,TGTGCCAGCTCACCCGGGACAGGGAGCACAGATACGCAGTATTTT
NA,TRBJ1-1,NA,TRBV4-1,CASSQGRGGWTEAFF,TGCGCCAGCAGCCAAGGCCGGGGGGGATGGACTGAAGCTTTCTTT
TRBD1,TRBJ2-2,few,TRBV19,CASRRQGLNTGELFF,TGTGCCAGTAGGAGACAGGGGCTTAACACCGGGGAGCTGTTTTTT
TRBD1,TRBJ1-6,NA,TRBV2,CASSERGTGVGYAF,TGTGCCAGCAGTGAAAGGGGGACAGGGGTCGGCTACGCCTTT
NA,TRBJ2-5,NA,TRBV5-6,CASSFSGGPRFQETQYF,TGTGCCAGCAGCTTCAGTGGAGGGCCGCGTTTTCAAGAGACCCAGTACTTC
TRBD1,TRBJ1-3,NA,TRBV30,CAWSPDRVGGNTIYF,TGTGCCTGGAGTCCAGACAGGGTAGGAGGAAACACCATATATTTT
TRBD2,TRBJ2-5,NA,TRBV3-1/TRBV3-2,CASSPTSGGYQETQYF,TGTGCCAGCAGCCCGACTAGCGGGGGGTACCAAGAGACCCAGTACTTC
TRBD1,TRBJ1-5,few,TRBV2,CASLGQGGNQPQHF,TGTGCCAGCCTCGGACAGGGAGGCAATCAGCCCCAGCATTTT
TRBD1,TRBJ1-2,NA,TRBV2,CASSELRGPGGYTF,TGTGCCAGCAGTGAATTGAGGGGGCCGGGTGGCTACACCTTC
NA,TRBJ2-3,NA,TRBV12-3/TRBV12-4,CASSLTSRDTQYF,TGTGCCAGCAGTTTAACTAGCCGGGATACGCAGTATTTT
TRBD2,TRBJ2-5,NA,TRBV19,CASSFASGSGEETQYF,TGTGCCAGTAGTTTCGCCAGCGGGAGTGGGGAAGAGACCCAGTACTTC
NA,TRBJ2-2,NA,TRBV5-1,CASSLAGGSDTGELFF,TGCGCCAGCAGCTTGGCCGGGGGTTCGGACACCGGGGAGCTGTTTTTT
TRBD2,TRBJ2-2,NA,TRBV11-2,CASRPSGTGELFF,TGTGCCAGCAGACCTAGCGGGACCGGGGAGCTGTTTTTT
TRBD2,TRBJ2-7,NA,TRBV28,CASRWTSGAYEQYF,TGTGCCAGCAGGTGGACTAGCGGAGCCTACGAGCAGTACTTC
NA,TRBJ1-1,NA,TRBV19,CASSSFSGSEAFF,TGTGCCAGTAGTTCGTTCTCGGGTTCTGAAGCTTTCTTT